The sequence of this TCR beta chain was determined in a study of cytomegalovirus exposure and HLA in healthy donors. The study, taken as a whole, reports: By a later analysis, the bulk of CMV-associated TCR beta chains appeared HLA-restricted.

The PCR had 60 Vbeta and 13 Jbeta primers. The data were produced by immunoSEQ multiplex PCR, yet TCRdb's version contains in-frame clones alone and is incomplete. The sample includes over 200,000 clones, 75% to 85% of them seen just once. CDR3 length equals 13 residues. Trimming cost V 6 bases and J 8 bases, with 13 bases left between them. CDR1 SNHLY and CDR2 FYNNEI come from the germline V gene. As for this clone: Its matching antigen is unknown.

The specimen was PBMCs. The chain recombines TRBV2 with TRBJ1-4; D perhaps matches TRBD1 (6 bases). The clonotype originates from a woman in her sixties or seventies in good health and CMV-seropositive. The CDR3 loop is CASSLQGGEKLFF. The CDR3 DNA reads as TGTGCCAGCAGCCTACAGGGCGGAGAAAAACTGTTTTTT.